This TCR beta chain was identified during a study of T cells in Graves' hyperthyroidism and ophthalmopathy. Overall study findings and caveats: Ophthalmopathy got predicted by the model a median approximately 6.3 months before its onset.

At least ten counts were recorded for this clonotype. Antigen unknown. At one end, the junction sequence differs from germline, possibly due to a read error. Ophthalmopathy cases scored 3 or more on the Clinical Activity Score and 4 or more on NOSPECS grade, with duration below 3 months. Criteria for exclusion of patients were uncontrolled infection, other autoimmune disease, pregnancy or lactation. Germline V gene lookup returns CDR1 DFQATT and CDR2 SNEGSKA (reference sequence). The CDR3 is made up of 15 amino acids. There were TCR beta CDR3 regions amplified from RNA transcripts. The HTBI primer set served for first-round RT-PCR of the TCR CDR3. TCRdb processed the multiplex PCR reads anew with MiXCR; each CDR3 protein has one entry. The sample carries about half a million distinct CDR3 sequences, approximately 24% recorded once.

Sequenced input: blood. This TCR was sampled from a woman in her twenties or thirties with Graves' ophthalmopathy. The chain joins TRBV20-1 to TRBJ2-4, with D perhaps TRBD1 (7 bases). The DNA of the CDR3 is TGCAGTGCTCAAGCGGTGGAGGGGGCCAAAAACATTAAGTACTTC. It specifies CSAQAVEGAKNIKYF.